This T cell receptor (beta chain) was identified during a study of cytomegalovirus exposure and HLA in healthy donors. Study background: From donors who were HLA-typed, an early data release held about 85 million unique TCRs. Study-wide results and caveats: TCR beta V- and J-gene trimming, according to a later analysis, was linked to a missense DCLRE1C variant. Earlier results showed most TCR beta V segments being productive about 87% or about 30% of the time. The study labeled fewer than 200 TCR beta chains cytomegalovirus-associated.

PCR amplification relied on 60 Vbeta primers (plus 13 Jbeta primers). Clones were read by immunoSEQ multiplex PCR, and TCRdb kept only the in-frame ones, dropping some. The data show some 130,000 clones, 65% to 80% seen once. Unmatched junction bases numbered 3, after V lost 5 bases and J lost 2 bases. The germline CDR1 and CDR2 sequences are MDHEN and SYDVKM. This CDR3 spans 14 amino acids. This clone was detected only a few times. Its antigen is unidentified. The sequenced sample consisted of PBMCs. The clonotype comes from a male donor in good health and CMV-seropositive. The chain recombines TRBV28 with TRBJ1-2; 9 positions agree with TRBD1. The CDR3 sequence is CASSTGTGNYGYTF. The CDR3 coding sequence is TGTGCCAGCAGTACCGGGACAGGGAACTATGGCTACACCTTC.